Included here is one TCR beta chain sequence, with context. These data are taken from a study of OX40 agonist ivuxolimab in advanced cancers. TCRdb keeps only in-frame clones here, not all; method: immunoSEQ multiplex PCR. The data hold some 86,000 clones, with approximately 94% observed a single time. Trimming took 3 bases from V and 4 from J; bases not matched to a gene: 1. CDR3 size: 13 residues. Germline V lookup: CDR1 SGHRS, CDR2 YFSETQ. Autoimmune disease history or systemic immunosuppression excluded patients. The receptor was derived from an adult with an advanced solid tumor such as melanoma, head and neck, liver or kidney cancer. Sequenced here: CD4+ or CD8+ T cells sorted from blood, sampled in a trial of the OX40 agonist ivuxolimab. The genes are TRBV5-1 and TRBJ2-4; 7 bases line up with TRBD1. This CDR3 is CASSWDSKNIQYF. In DNA, the CDR3 is TGCGCCAGCAGCTGGGACAGTAAAAACATTCAGTACTTC.